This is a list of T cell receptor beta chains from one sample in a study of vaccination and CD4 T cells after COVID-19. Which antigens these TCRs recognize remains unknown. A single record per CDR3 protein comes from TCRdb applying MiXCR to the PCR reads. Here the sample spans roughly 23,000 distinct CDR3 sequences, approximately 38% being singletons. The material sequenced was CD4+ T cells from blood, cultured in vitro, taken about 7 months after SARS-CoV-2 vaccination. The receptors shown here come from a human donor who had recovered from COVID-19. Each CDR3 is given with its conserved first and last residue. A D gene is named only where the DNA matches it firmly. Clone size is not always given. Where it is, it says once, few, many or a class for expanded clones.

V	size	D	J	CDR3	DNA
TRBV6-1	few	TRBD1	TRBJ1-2	CASRRQGVYGYTF	TGTGCCAGCAGACGACAGGGTGTCTATGGCTACACCTTC
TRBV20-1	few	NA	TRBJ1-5	CSARDRIRGDQPQHF	TGCAGTGCTAGAGATCGAATACGGGGGGATCAGCCCCAGCATTTT
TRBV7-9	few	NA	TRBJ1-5	CASSFYDQPQHF	TGTGCCAGCAGCTTTTATGATCAGCCCCAGCATTTT
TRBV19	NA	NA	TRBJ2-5	CASSMGPDQETQYF	TGTGCCAGTAGTATGGGGCCAGACCAAGAGACCCAGTACTTC
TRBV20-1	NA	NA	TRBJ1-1	CSARDLLARVNTEAFF	TGCAGTGCTAGAGATTTATTAGCCAGAGTGAACACTGAAGCTTTCTTT
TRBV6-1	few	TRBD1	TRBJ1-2	CASTPSGTGYGYTF	TGTGCCAGCACCCCTTCCGGGACAGGCTATGGCTACACCTTC
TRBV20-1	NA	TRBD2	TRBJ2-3	CSASLLAGGADTQYF	TGCAGTGCTAGTTTATTGGCGGGGGGGGCAGATACGCAGTATTTT
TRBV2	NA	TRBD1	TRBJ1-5	CASSAGQNYQPQHF	TGTGCCAGCAGCGCGGGACAGAATTATCAGCCCCAGCATTTT
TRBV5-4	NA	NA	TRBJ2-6	CASSQTGANVLTF	TGTGCCAGCAGCCAGACTGGGGCCAACGTCCTGACTTTC
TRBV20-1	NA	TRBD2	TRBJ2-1	CSAWTSGDQFF	TGCAGTGCTTGGACTAGCGGGGATCAGTTCTTC
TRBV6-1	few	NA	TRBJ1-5	CASSVGNQPQHF	TGTGCCAGCAGTGTTGGAAATCAGCCCCAGCATTTT
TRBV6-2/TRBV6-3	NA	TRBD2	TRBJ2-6	CASSLAGGPSGANVLTF	TGTGCCAGCAGTTTGGCGGGAGGGCCCTCTGGGGCCAACGTCCTGACTTTC
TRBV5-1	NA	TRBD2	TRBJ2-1	CASSIPGLAGSNEQFF	TGCGCCAGCAGCATACCGGGACTAGCGGGGAGCAATGAGCAGTTCTTC
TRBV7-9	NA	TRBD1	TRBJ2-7	CASSPTLRGLRQKEQYF	TGTGCCAGCAGCCCCACCTTAAGGGGGCTGCGGCAGAAAGAGCAGTACTTC
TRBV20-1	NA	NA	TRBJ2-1	CSALSGTRRGEQFF	TGCAGTGCTCTATCCGGGACACGCCGGGGTGAGCAGTTCTTC
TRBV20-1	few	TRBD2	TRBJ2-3	CSARGRRGTTDTQYF	TGCAGTGCTAGAGGAAGGCGGGGGACCACAGATACGCAGTATTTT
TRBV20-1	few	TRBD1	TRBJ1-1	CSARDLRGQHTEAFF	TGCAGTGCTAGAGACCTACGGGGACAGCACACTGAAGCTTTCTTT
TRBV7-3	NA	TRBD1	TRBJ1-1	CASSLTGGAFTEAFF	TGTGCCAGCAGCTTAACAGGGGGCGCGTTCACTGAAGCTTTCTTT
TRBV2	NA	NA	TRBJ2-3	CASSESSGTDTQYF	TGTGCCAGCAGTGAATCTAGCGGCACAGATACGCAGTATTTT
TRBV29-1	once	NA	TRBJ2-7	CSGVFGGLLEQYF	TGCAGCGGGGTTTTTGGGGGGCTACTCGAGCAGTACTTC
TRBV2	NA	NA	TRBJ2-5	CASSAQGGAEETQYF	TGTGCCAGCAGCGCCCAAGGGGGGGCGGAAGAGACCCAGTACTTC
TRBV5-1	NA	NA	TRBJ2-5	CASSLGGAGQETQYF	TGCGCCAGCAGCTTGGGCGGGGCGGGCCAAGAGACCCAGTACTTC
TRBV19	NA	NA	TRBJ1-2	CASSIAPQTANYGYTF	TGTGCCAGTAGTATAGCACCCCAGACAGCTAACTATGGCTACACCTTC
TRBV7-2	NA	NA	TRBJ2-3	CASSFEGATQYF	TGTGCCAGCAGCTTTGAGGGAGCGACGCAGTATTTT
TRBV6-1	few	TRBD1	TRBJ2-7	CASSEASGTGREQYF	TGTGCCAGCAGTGAAGCGAGTGGGACAGGGCGCGAGCAGTACTTC
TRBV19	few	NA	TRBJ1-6	CASSIIQGSPGLHF	TGTGCCAGTAGTATCATACAGGGATCTCCAGGACTCCACTTT
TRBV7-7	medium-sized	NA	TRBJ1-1	CASSSQVNTEAFF	TGTGCTAGCAGCTCCCAGGTGAACACTGAAGCTTTCTTT
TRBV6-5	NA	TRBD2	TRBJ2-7	CASSYSFVTSGRHEQYF	TGTGCCAGCAGTTACTCGTTTGTCACTAGCGGGAGACACGAGCAGTACTTC
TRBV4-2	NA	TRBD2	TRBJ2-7	CASSRGTSGISEQYF	TGTGCCAGCAGCCGAGGGACTAGCGGGATTTCCGAGCAGTACTTC
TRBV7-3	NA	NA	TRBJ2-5	CASSPGGLETQYF	TGTGCCAGCAGTCCGGGGGGCCTGGAGACCCAGTACTTC
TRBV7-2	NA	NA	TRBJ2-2	CANSPRDTGELFF	TGTGCCAATAGCCCACGGGACACCGGGGAGCTGTTTTTT
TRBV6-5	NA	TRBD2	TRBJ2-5	CASSSPIRGREETQYF	TGTGCCAGCAGTTCCCCCATCCGGGGGAGGGAAGAGACCCAGTACTTC
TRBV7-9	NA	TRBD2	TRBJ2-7	CASSLTSGSYEQYF	TGTGCCAGCAGCTTAACTAGCGGGAGCTACGAGCAGTACTTC
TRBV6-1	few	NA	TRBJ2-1	CASIHPDLGEQFF	TGTGCCAGCATCCACCCGGACTTGGGGGAGCAGTTCTTC
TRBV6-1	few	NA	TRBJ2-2	CASRTSNTGELFF	TGTGCCAGCAGGACTTCGAACACCGGGGAGCTGTTTTTT
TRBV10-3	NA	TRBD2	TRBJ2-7	CAISESSGIYEQYF	TGTGCCATCAGTGAGTCTAGCGGGATCTACGAGCAGTACTTC
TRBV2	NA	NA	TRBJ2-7	CASRHSYEQYF	TGTGCCAGCAGACACTCCTACGAGCAGTACTTC
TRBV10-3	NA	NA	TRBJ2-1	CAISATTGTSFGEQFF	TGTGCCATCAGTGCTACCACCGGGACGTCCTTCGGGGAGCAGTTCTTC
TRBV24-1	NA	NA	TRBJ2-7	CATSDPLTYEQYF	TGTGCCACCAGTGATCCGCTCACCTACGAGCAGTACTTC
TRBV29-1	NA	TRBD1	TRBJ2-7	CSMTQGYEQYF	TGCAGCATGACACAGGGGTACGAGCAGTACTTC
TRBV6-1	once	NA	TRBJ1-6	CASSPPPRGGSYNSPLHF	TGTGCCAGCAGTCCCCCTCCCAGGGGAGGATCCTATAATTCACCCCTCCACTTT
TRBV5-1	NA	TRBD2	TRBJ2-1	CASTPIGLAGTNEQFF	TGCGCCAGCACACCGATAGGACTAGCGGGGACCAATGAGCAGTTCTTC
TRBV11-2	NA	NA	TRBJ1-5	CASSLAGYQPQHF	TGTGCCAGCAGCTTAGCAGGGTATCAGCCCCAGCATTTT
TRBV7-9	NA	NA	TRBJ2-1	CASSLLAVSEQFF	TGTGCCAGCAGCCTACTCGCCGTCTCTGAGCAGTTCTTC
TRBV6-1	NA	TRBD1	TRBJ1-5	CASTPTGLGQPQHF	TGTGCCAGCACCCCGACAGGGCTTGGACAGCCCCAGCATTTT
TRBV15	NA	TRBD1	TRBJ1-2	CATSREQGHYGYTF	TGTGCCACCAGCAGAGAACAGGGGCACTATGGCTACACCTTC
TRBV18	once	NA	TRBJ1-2	CASSLRQDGYTF	TGTGCCAGCTCACTTCGACAGGATGGCTACACCTTC
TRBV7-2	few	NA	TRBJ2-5	CASSSTREETQYF	TGTGCCAGCAGCTCTACGAGGGAAGAGACCCAGTACTTC
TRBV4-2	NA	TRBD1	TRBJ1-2	CASSQDPTGNYGYTF	TGTGCCAGCAGCCAAGATCCGACAGGGAACTATGGCTACACCTTC
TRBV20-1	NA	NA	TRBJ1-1	CSALQPNTEAFF	TGCAGTGCCTTACAGCCGAACACTGAAGCTTTCTTT
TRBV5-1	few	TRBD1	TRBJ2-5	CASSLDREQETQYF	TGCGCCAGCAGCCTGGACAGGGAGCAAGAGACCCAGTACTTC
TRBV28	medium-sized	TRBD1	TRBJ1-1	CASYPGGLHTEAFF	TGTGCCAGCTACCCAGGGGGTCTTCACACTGAAGCTTTCTTT